This T cell receptor (beta chain) was observed in a study of radiotherapy plus CTLA-4 blockade in lung cancer. Concerning this clone itself: Its antigen remains unknown.

Findings of the study overall: Reported findings show early blood T cell clone dynamics, with interferon-beta, best predicted response.

Generated by immunoSEQ multiplex PCR, the TCRdb table keeps only in-frame clones and is missing some. The sample has approximately 41,000 clones; 60% to 80% are singletons. The CDR3 totals 14 residues. CDR1 and CDR2 from the germline V gene are SNHLY and FYNNEI. Trimming at V came to 8 bases and at J to 7 bases, leaving 11 bases not matched to a gene. The source was peripheral blood, collected from a patient treated with radiotherapy plus ipilimumab. The rearrangement uses TRBV2 and TRBJ2-3; 8 bases are shared with TRBD2. This sequence was found in a human donor with non-small cell lung cancer who had stable disease on radiotherapy plus ipilimumab. The CDR3 DNA follows: TGTGCCAGCCTCCGGCGGGGGGTTACAAATACGCAGTATTTT. Amino acids: CASLRRGVTNTQYF.